The clone carrying this T cell receptor beta chain turned up a few times. The CDR3 extends over 17 amino acids. Trimming at V came to 1 base and at J to 1 base, leaving 7 bases not matched to a gene. Germline CDR1 reads GTSNPN; CDR2 reads SVGIG (reference sequence). The sample belongs to a study of blood T cell repertoires in COVID-19. Study-wide background: PBMCs, B-cell-depleted T cells, or T cells provided the cDNA or gDNA that made up the material.

The data were produced by immunoSEQ multiplex PCR, yet TCRdb's version contains in-frame clones alone and is incomplete. Of 200,000 to 250,000 clones listed, approximately 90% are singletons. The chain combines TRBV30 with TRBJ1-5; TRBD1 matches at 10 bases. This clonotype originated in a man aged 25-45 years with COVID-19, enrolled during active disease. The sequencing sample was made of peripheral blood. The CDR3 spells CAWSATDRGGSNQPQHF. The CDR3 DNA reads as TGTGCCTGGAGTGCCACGGACAGGGGGGGGAGCAATCAGCCCCAGCATTTT.